Shown below are 30 T cell receptor beta chains from a single sample sequenced in a study of blood T cell repertoires in COVID-19. Profiled with immunoSEQ multiplex PCR; TCRdb holds only in-frame clones, not every one. The sample comprises approximately 21,000 clones, 80% to 90% of which are singletons, and roughly 19% rests with the top ten. Sequencing used peripheral blood. The receptors come from a human donor with acute or convalescent COVID-19. The donor label of this sample is uncertain.

This clone was observed once. V usage is TRBV12-3 or TRBV12-4 and J usage is TRBJ2-7, with 7 bases lining up with TRBD1. This CDR3 is built from 13 residues. After removal of 2 bases from V and 5 bases from J, the junction contained 3 bases not matched to a gene. The CDR3: CASSLTGVNEQYF. For the CDR3, the DNA is TGTGCCAGCAGTTTAACAGGGGTGAACGAGCAGTACTTC.

This clone was recorded only once. The chain uses TRBV10-3 and TRBJ2-1, with 8 nucleotides matching TRBD2. V lost 3 bases, J lost 10 bases, and 8 bases stayed unmatched. Germline V gene data show CDR1 as ENHRY and CDR2 as SYGVKD. This CDR3 contains 14 residues. This CDR3 is CAISDSGGASEQFF. In DNA form, the CDR3 reads TGTGCCATCAGTGATTCGGGGGGGGCAAGCGAGCAGTTCTTC.

The V and J genes are TRBV6-1 and TRBJ2-6; 10 bases line up with TRBD2. The CDR3 covers 21 residues. Germline CDR1 is MNHNS and CDR2 is SASEGT. The trim removed 2 bases at V and 2 bases at J, leaving 15 bases unmatched. The CDR3: CASSELPGLAVGKAGANVLTF. In DNA, the CDR3 is TGTGCCAGCAGTGAACTTCCAGGACTAGCGGTGGGGAAGGCTGGGGCCAACGTCCTGACTTTC.

V gene TRBV5-1 combines with J gene TRBJ2-7; D remains unclear. Germline lookup yields CDR1 SGHRS and CDR2 YFSETQ. This CDR3 is built from 12 residues. V was shortened by 4 bases and J by 4 bases, with 9 bases between the two germline ends. CDR3 sequence: CASSQVGYEQYF. The CDR3 region has the DNA TGCGCCAGCAGCCAAGTCGGTTACGAGCAGTACTTC.

This clone has a single count. The V call is TRBV29-1, the J call TRBJ2-4; 12 bases line up with TRBD2. This CDR3 has 14 residues. The V gene end was trimmed by 6 bases and the J gene end by 6 bases; junction bases not matched to a gene: 6. Germline-derived CDR1 and CDR2 are SQVTM and ANQGSEA. The CDR3 loop is CSVELAGGRNIQYF. The CDR3 DNA follows: TGCAGCGTCGAACTAGCGGGGGGCAGAAACATTCAGTACTTC. The full variable domain, rest sourced from reference TRBV29-1 and TRBJ2-4, is SAVISQKPSRDICQRGTSLTIQCQVDSQVTMMFWYRQQPGQSLTLIATANQGSEATYESGFVIDKFPISRPNLTFSTLTVSNMSPEDSSIYLCSVELAGGRNIQYFGAGTRLSVL.

This sequence joins TRBV7-8 and TRBJ1-2; D gene ambiguous. With 1 base removed from V and 4 bases from J, the gap between germline ends came to 13 bases. This CDR3 has 15 amino acids. The germline CDR1 and CDR2 sequences are SGHVS and FQNEAQ. CDR3 amino acids: CASSLGAGFRYGYTF. CDR3 nucleotides: TGTGCCAGCAGCTTAGGGGCAGGATTCCGCTATGGCTACACCTTC.

The V gene is TRBV29-1, the J gene TRBJ1-2; 7 bases are shared with TRBD1. From germline, CDR1 is SQVTM and CDR2 ANQGSEA. The CDR3 runs 13 residues. V lost 1 base and J lost 8; bases outside the gene matches: 7. The CDR3 sequence: CSVEAQGEKGYTF. The CDR3 DNA reads TGCAGCGTTGAAGCCCAGGGGGAAAAGGGCTACACCTTC.

This rearrangement joins TRBV7-8 to TRBJ2-1; D is uncertain. This CDR3 spans 13 amino acids. The V gene lost 3 bases and the J gene lost 6 bases, with 9 bases spanning the gap. The germline CDR1 and CDR2 sequences are SGHVS and FQNEAQ. CDR3 loop: CASSLSLLNEQFF. The CDR3 coding sequence is TGTGCCAGCAGCTTGTCCCTCCTCAATGAGCAGTTCTTC.

V and J are TRBV24-1 and TRBJ2-5; perhaps TRBD1 as D (6 bases). The germline gives CDR1 KGHDR, CDR2 SFDVKD. The CDR3 extends over 15 amino acids. The V gene lost 3 bases and the J gene lost 4 bases, with 14 bases spanning the gap. CDR3 protein: CATSDVTGGRETQYF. CDR3 sequence (DNA): TGTGCCACCAGTGATGTGACAGGTGGGAGAGAGACCCAGTACTTC.

DNA for the CDR3: TGTGCCAGCAGCTTAAAGTCGGCGGGGGGGCTCCGCACAGATACGCAGTATTTT. Its translation is CASSLKSAGGLRTDTQYF. The rearrangement joins TRBV13 to TRBJ2-3, with TRBD2 matching over 9 bases. Trimming at V came to 2 bases and at J to 1 base, leaving 10 bases not matched to a gene. The CDR3 is 18 residues long. Per germline, CDR1 PRHDT and CDR2 FYEKMQ (reference sequence). The full variable domain, rest sourced from reference TRBV13 and TRBJ2-3, is AAGVIQSPRHLIKEKRETATLKCYPIPRHDTVYWYQQGPGQDPQFLISFYEKMQSDKGSIPDRFSAQQFSDYHSELNMSSLELGDSALYFCASSLKSAGGLRTDTQYFGPGTRLTVL.

The chain links TRBV9 to TRBJ2-1; possible D gene TRBD2, 6 bases. V shed 3 bases and J shed 8 bases, with 12 bases lying between them. The CDR3 is made up of 13 amino acids. The V gene's germline CDR1 is SGDLS and CDR2 YYNGEE. CDR3: CASSAGGADEQFF. DNA for the CDR3: TGTGCCAGCAGCGCCGGAGGGGCCGATGAGCAGTTCTTC.

This chain connects TRBV6-6 to TRBJ2-7; 16 bases are a match to TRBD2. Germline values: CDR1 MNHNY, CDR2 SVGAGI (reference sequence). The CDR3 has 16 residues. V was clipped by 7 bases and J by 2 bases; unmatched bases: 5. CDR3 in DNA: TGTGCCAGCATCGGGACTAGCGGGAGGGCCCCCTACGAGCAGTACTTC. Protein: CASIGTSGRAPYEQYF.

The CDR3 DNA reads TGTGCCAGCAGTCAAAGCGGGGTGTCGACCCAGTACTTC. As protein: CASSQSGVSTQYF. This chain connects TRBV6-2 or TRBV6-3 to TRBJ2-5; 7 bases line up with TRBD2. J lost 7 bases, V lost 5 bases, and 7 bases had no gene match. This CDR3 is built from 13 residues. Per the germline V gene, CDR1 is MNHEY and CDR2 is SVGEGT.

In this sample, this clone turned up once. The chain links TRBV25-1 to TRBJ1-6; no definite D call. V lost 5 bases and J 7 bases, leaving 6 bases between the germline ends. CDR1 and CDR2 from the germline V gene are MGHDK and SYGVNS. The CDR3 sequence is 12 residues long. CDR3 region: CASSYNNSPLHF. CDR3 nucleotides: TGTGCCAGCAGTTACAACAATTCACCCCTCCACTTT.

The chain joins TRBV6-6 to TRBJ1-3; the D is unclear. V dropped 4 bases and J dropped 0 bases, with 7 bases sitting between them. The CDR3 contains 14 residues. Germline V gene data show CDR1 as MNHNY and CDR2 as SVGAGI (reference sequence). The CDR3 here is CASSSGSSGNTIYF. For the CDR3, the DNA is TGTGCCAGCAGTTCAGGCAGCTCTGGAAACACCATATATTTT.

The chain has TRBV11-2 and TRBJ1-1, with 7 bases that match TRBD1. J lost 4 bases, V lost 5 bases, and 7 bases had no gene match. The CDR3 length is 14 residues. From germline, CDR1 is SGHAT and CDR2 FQNNGV. The CDR3: CASSASSGGTEAFF. DNA for the CDR3: TGTGCCAGCAGCGCGAGCTCAGGGGGCACTGAAGCTTTCTTT.

This rearrangement joins TRBV30 to TRBJ1-3, with no clear D. This CDR3 region has 13 residues. CDR1 GTSNPN and CDR2 SVGIG come from the germline V gene (reference sequence). V was pared by 0 bases and J by 2 bases, with 5 bases between. CDR3: CAWSVGAGNTIYF. The CDR3 coding sequence is TGTGCCTGGAGTGTAGGAGCTGGAAACACCATATATTTT.

The table lists this clone with a count of one. This chain connects TRBV30 to TRBJ2-7; D is ambiguous. The CDR3 spans 15 residues. Trimming cost V 2 bases and J 2 bases, with 16 bases left between them. CDR1 GTSNPN and CDR2 SVGIG come from the germline V gene (reference sequence). CDR3 loop: CAWSQRPQQPYEQYF. The CDR3 DNA is TGTGCCTGGAGTCAAAGACCACAACAGCCCTACGAGCAGTACTTC.

V and J are TRBV29-1 and TRBJ2-7; D ambiguous. With 5 bases removed from V and 3 bases from J, the gap between germline ends came to 11 bases. The CDR3 length is 12 residues. Germline V gives CDR1 SQVTM, CDR2 ANQGSEA. Written as DNA, the CDR3 is TGCAGCGTTAATACCCCGGGCTACGAGCAGTACTTC. This sequence encodes CSVNTPGYEQYF.

Only one count was recorded for this clone. This CDR3 is CASRTGVLLDQPQHF. In DNA form, the CDR3 reads TGTGCCAGTAGAACAGGGGTCCTCCTTGATCAGCCCCAGCATTTT. The chain employs TRBV19 and TRBJ1-5; TRBD1 agrees at 7 bases. Germline V gene lookup returns CDR1 LNHDA and CDR2 SQIVND (reference sequence). CDR3 size: 15 residues. V lost 6 bases and J lost 5; bases outside the gene matches: 10.

The chain has TRBV19 and TRBJ1-1, with D perhaps TRBD1 (5 bases). V lost 2 bases, J lost 4 bases, and 11 bases lay in between. In germline, CDR1 is LNHDA, CDR2 SQIVND (reference sequence). This CDR3 has 14 residues. The CDR3 spells CASSIQGSSTEAFF. CDR3 bases: TGTGCCAGTAGTATACAGGGTTCGAGCACTGAAGCTTTCTTT.

The J gene is TRBJ2-1, the V gene TRBV11-2; 12 nucleotides agree with TRBD2. This CDR3 spans 15 amino acids. Per the germline V gene, CDR1 is SGHAT and CDR2 is FQNNGV. V gave up 6 bases and J gave up 9 bases; unmatched junction bases: 9. The CDR3 DNA reads TGTGCCAGCAGACCCGCCGGACTAGCGGGAATTGAGCAGTTCTTC. As protein: CASRPAGLAGIEQFF. Based on the CDR3 plus reference TRBV11-2 and TRBJ2-1, the full variable domain is EAGVAQSPRYKIIEKRQSVAFWCNPISGHATLYWYQQILGQGPKLLIQFQNNGVVDDSQLPKDRFSAERLKGVDSTLKIQPAKLEDSAVYLCASRPAGLAGIEQFFGPGTRLTVL.

The V call is TRBV2, the J call TRBJ1-3; a possible D gene is TRBD1 (6 bases). Germline V lookup: CDR1 SNHLY, CDR2 FYNNEI. Trimming stripped 8 bases from V and 4 bases from J, with 9 bases between. The CDR3 has 12 amino acids. CDR3 in DNA: TGTGCCAGCGGGGACACCGGAAACACCATATATTTT. The encoded protein is CASGDTGNTIYF.

This rearrangement joins TRBV14 to TRBJ1-1; D is possibly TRBD1 (5 bases). CDR3 length equals 15 residues. CDR1 is SGHDN, CDR2 FVKESK, per germline. Trimming shortened V by 1 base and J by 2 bases, and 11 bases separated the two germline ends. The CDR3 region is CASSQGSQGNTEAFF. The CDR3 DNA reads as TGTGCCAGCAGCCAAGGGTCCCAGGGAAACACTGAAGCTTTCTTT.

V gene TRBV4-1 combines with J gene TRBJ2-7; possibly TRBD1 for D (5 bases). CDR1 and CDR2 from the germline V gene are MGHRA and YSYEKL. This CDR3 has 13 residues. The ends were cut back, 5 bases at V and 4 bases at J, with 12 bases in the middle. The CDR3 protein is CASSREGVYEQYF. DNA for the CDR3: TGCGCCAGCAGCAGGGAAGGGGTTTACGAGCAGTACTTC.

In DNA form, the CDR3 reads TGTGCCAGTAGTCCGGAGGGGACCCTGAGCACTGAAGCTTTCTTT. This codes for CASSPEGTLSTEAFF. This sequence joins TRBV19 and TRBJ1-1; a possible D gene is TRBD1 (5 bases). The CDR3 length is 15 residues. V was trimmed by 5 bases and J by 4 bases, leaving 17 bases between them. Germline V gene lookup returns CDR1 LNHDA and CDR2 SQIVND (reference sequence).

The chain links TRBV1 to TRBJ2-1; the table assigns TRBD2, which was not confirmed against the DNA. TRBV1 is described as a pseudogene. This CDR3 region has 17 residues. Written as DNA, the CDR3 is TGCACCAGCAGCCAAGATCATGGGACTAGCGGCTACAATGAGCAGTTCTTC. This translates into CTSSQDHGTSGYNEQFF.

The CDR3 is CASSPRDPGGEKLFF. CDR3 coding DNA: TGTGCCAGCAGCCCCCGGGACCCCGGAGGGGAAAAACTGTTTTTT. V usage is TRBV7-9 and J usage is TRBJ1-4; D possibly corresponds to TRBD1 (5 bases). CDR1 and CDR2 (germline): SEHNR, FQNEAQ (reference sequence). There are 15 residues in the CDR3. V lost 5 bases, J lost 8 bases, and 18 bases lay in between.

The CDR3 here is CASSIEGALQGELFF. Written as DNA, the CDR3 is TGTGCCAGTAGTATAGAGGGAGCCCTACAGGGGGAGCTGTTTTTT. This sequence joins TRBV19 and TRBJ2-2, with a possible D match to TRBD2 (5 bases). The length of the CDR3 is 15 residues. The germline gives CDR1 LNHDA, CDR2 SQIVND (reference sequence). The V end was cut by 0 bases, the J end by 8 bases, with 13 bases between.

V is TRBV10-3 and J is TRBJ2-1, with 7 positions matching TRBD1. This CDR3 is 12 amino acids long. Trimming at V came to 6 bases and at J to 6 bases, leaving 2 bases not matched to a gene. Germline assignment: CDR1 ENHRY and CDR2 SYGVKD. In DNA, the CDR3 is TGTGCCATCAGCGGGGACAGCAATGAGCAGTTCTTC. Translated: CAISGDSNEQFF.